A single sample gave rise to the 4 T cell receptor beta chains below, sequenced in a study of blood T cell repertoires in COVID-19. Method: immunoSEQ multiplex PCR; TCRdb's copy keeps in-frame clones and lacks some. The sample has about 240,000 clones, about 86% seen once. Sequencing input: peripheral blood. These receptors came from a woman aged 80 or over with acute or convalescent COVID-19.

This CDR3 is CASSRGQPNTEAFF. DNA of the CDR3: TGTGCCAGCAGCCGGGGACAGCCTAACACTGAAGCTTTCTTT. The V and J genes are TRBV7-8 and TRBJ1-1, with 7 bases matching TRBD1. In germline, CDR1 is SGHVS, CDR2 FQNEAQ. Losses at the gene ends were 5 bases for V and 2 bases for J; bases not matched to a gene: 5. There are 14 residues in the CDR3.

The V gene is TRBV18, the J gene TRBJ2-7; 7 bases are a match to TRBD1. Trimming took 2 bases from V and 2 from J; bases not matched to a gene: 3. Germline V gives CDR1 KGHSH, CDR2 LQKENI. The CDR3 runs to 14 residues. The CDR3 protein is CASSPGQAPYEQYF. CDR3 DNA sequence: TGTGCCAGCTCACCAGGACAGGCCCCCTACGAGCAGTACTTC.

The rearrangement links TRBV5-1 to TRBJ2-5, with 7 bases aligning to TRBD2. The J segment lost 5 bases and the V segment lost 2 bases, leaving 9 bases of the junction unmatched. The germline gives CDR1 SGHRS, CDR2 YFSETQ. The CDR3 loop spans 15 amino acids. CDR3: CASSLTGTISETQYF. CDR3 sequence (DNA): TGCGCCAGCAGCTTAACCGGGACTATAAGTGAGACCCAGTACTTC.

This clone was recorded only once. V gene TRBV7-2 combines with J gene TRBJ2-2; 7 bases align to TRBD1. From germline, CDR1 is SGHTA and CDR2 FQGNSA. V shed 2 bases, J shed 4 bases, and the junction held 4 bases outside the gene matches. There are 15 residues in the CDR3. The CDR3 sequence: CASSLRQGGTGELFF. CDR3 nucleotide sequence: TGTGCCAGCAGCTTAAGACAGGGCGGCACCGGGGAGCTGTTTTTT. Using reference TRBV7-2 and TRBJ2-2 for the parts outside the CDR3, the full variable domain is GAGVSQSPSNKVTEKGKDVELRCDPISGHTALYWYRQSLGQGLEFLIYFQGNSAPDKSGLPSDRFSAERTGGSVSTLTIQRTQQEDSAVYLCASSLRQGGTGELFFGEGSRLTVL.